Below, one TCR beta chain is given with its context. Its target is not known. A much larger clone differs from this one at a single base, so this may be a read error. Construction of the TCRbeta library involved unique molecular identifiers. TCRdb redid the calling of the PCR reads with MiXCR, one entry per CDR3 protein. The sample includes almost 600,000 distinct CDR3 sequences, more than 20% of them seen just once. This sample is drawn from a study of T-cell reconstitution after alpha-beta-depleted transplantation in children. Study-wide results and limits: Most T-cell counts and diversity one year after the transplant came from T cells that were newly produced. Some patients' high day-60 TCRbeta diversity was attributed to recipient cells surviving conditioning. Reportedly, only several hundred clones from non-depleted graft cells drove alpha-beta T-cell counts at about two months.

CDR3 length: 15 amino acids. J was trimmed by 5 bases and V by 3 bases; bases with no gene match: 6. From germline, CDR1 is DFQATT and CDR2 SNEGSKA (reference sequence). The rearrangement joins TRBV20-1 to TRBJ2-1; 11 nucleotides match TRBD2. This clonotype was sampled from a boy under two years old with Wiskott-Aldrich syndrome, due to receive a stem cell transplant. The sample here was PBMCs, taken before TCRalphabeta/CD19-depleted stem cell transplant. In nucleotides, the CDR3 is TGCAGTGCTAGGGGGCTAGCGGGGGGCCACAATGAGCAGTTCTTC. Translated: CSARGLAGGHNEQFF.